The T cell receptor (beta chain) under discussion was sequenced for a study of T-cell memory formation after mild COVID-19 (dated by TCRdb to the early 2020s). General notes on the study: TCR sequence clusters from the two donors were found to be largely donor specific. In a couple of donors, T-cell clones that expanded and contracted after mild COVID-19 were tracked by sequencing TCRalpha and TCRbeta repertoires over time. Two young, previously healthy adult volunteers made up the cohort, one male and one female.

General study outcomes and caveats: From day 15 to 85, contracting clones showed balanced CD4/CD8 phenotypes, whereas a second wave of clones that expanded from day 15 to 37 leaned towards CD4+. The study covered only a couple of mild cases, and larger cohorts including severe cases with pre-infection samples were considered necessary. Whether the second-wave clones peaking on day 37 were SARS-CoV-2 specific was not confirmed. Some responding clones were detected in pre-infection memory, suggesting pre-existing cross-reactive memory T cells joined the SARS-CoV-2 response. Contracting CD4+ clones were found mainly in CM and EM memory subsets, while CD8+ clones were enriched in EMRA.

The sequencing machine was an Illumina NovaSeq 6000. TCRalpha and TCRbeta cDNA libraries were constructed by 5'RACE with constant-segment primers, with sample barcodes and unique molecular identifiers being introduced. RNA was extracted from every sample with Trizol reagent. Amplification of the libraries took two PCR steps, and the second step added a second sample barcode plus Illumina TruSeq adapters. Libraries were sequenced on an Illumina NovaSeq with 2 x 150 bp paired-end reads. As for how the authors treated the data: The reads were demultiplexed and collapsed into UMI-guided consensus sequences using migec v1.2.7. Using mixcr v2.1.11, the UMI consensuses were aligned to TRA and TRB V and J templates and assembled into clonotypes. Expanded or contracted clonotypes were those called significant by both edgeR and NoisET, with noise models trained on biological replicates. For edgeR calls, the cutoffs were a false discovery rate-adjusted p below 0.01 and a log2 fold-change threshold of 1. As an exploratory analysis of dynamics, max-normalized trajectories of the 1000 most abundant clonotypes were examined by PCA with hierarchical clustering. Separately sequenced CD4+ and CD8+ repertoires were used to assign a CD4 or CD8 phenotype to each responding clone. The public reads were reprocessed in TCRdb via fastp at Q25 and MiXCR, keeping in-frame beta chains. Entries are consolidated by CDR3 protein sequence, retaining the most common genes and DNA. TCRdb, not the authors, supplied the V and J calls. For this sample there are about 250,000 distinct CDR3 sequences; approximately 15% appear just once. The biggest ten clones account for 2.1% of the sample.

Points on this clonotype: Its binding antigen is unknown. Qualities for individual bases were not recorded, and no much larger clone is one base off.

Germline trimming: 10 bases from V, 9 bases from J; junction bases outside gene matches: 14. CDR3 length: 13 amino acids, cysteine to phenylalanine. Only the CDR3 portion is preserved as DNA: 39 bases, with reading frame beginning at the first base. CDR1 KGHDR and CDR2 SFDVKD are derived from the germline V gene. PBMCs were isolated by Ficoll-Paque density gradient centrifugation. Sequenced input: PBMCs or a T cell subset sorted from them (not recorded which). This sequence uses TRBV24-1 and TRBJ2-7; TRBD1 matches 7 bases in the middle. This sequence was found in an adult woman who had mild COVID-19 (a few samples of this study predate the infection). The sample titles of this study are shuffled in the database, so cell type and time point are left out; the donor was told from shared clones. The nucleotide sequence reads TGTGCCACGGTCGGACAGGATCTCGGTGTGCAGTACTTC. It codes for CATVGQDLGVQYF.